This is a list of T cell receptor beta chains from one sample in a study of cytomegalovirus exposure and HLA in healthy donors. The protocol was immunoSEQ multiplex PCR, while the TCRdb copy is restricted to in-frame clones and leaves out a portion. The sample gives 200,000 to 250,000 clones, around four fifths of which show up once; 3% to 4.5% is in the top ten. The specimen sequenced was PBMCs. The receptors stem from a male donor in good health and CMV-seronegative. Both conserved end residues are part of each CDR3. The order of the fields is D gene, J gene, V gene, CDR3 protein. The D gene is left open where the match is weak.

.,TRBJ2-5,TRBV6-5,CASSYSGSETQYF
.,TRBJ1-1,TRBV2,CASSDAGLAEAFF
.,TRBJ2-5,TRBV5-6,CASSLWRVQETQYF
.,TRBJ1-4,TRBV6-1,CASSGGGPWEKLFF
.,TRBJ1-2,TRBV5-4,CASSSDSYGYTF
.,TRBJ2-2,TRBV19,CASTSRRPGELFF
TRBD1,TRBJ2-3,TRBV2,CASSERSGGQGTQYF
.,TRBJ2-5,TRBV30,CAWNDFQETQYF
.,TRBJ2-7,TRBV28,CASTLQGMTYEQYF
.,TRBJ2-5,TRBV27,CASSRLNRGETQYF
.,TRBJ1-2,TRBV28,CASSFSTANYGYTF
.,TRBJ2-7,TRBV14,CASSQGIGDLSYEQYF
.,.,TRBV10-1,CASSAGTPPYEQYF
.,.,TRBV30,CAWSSIGGSEQYF
TRBD1,TRBJ2-7,TRBV6-5,CASAGTGSSYEQYF
.,TRBJ2-7,TRBV2,CASTTQVEQYF
.,TRBJ2-7,TRBV29-1,CSVEDGGEQYF
.,TRBJ2-7,TRBV7-9,CASSFRHPAEQYF
.,TRBJ2-3,TRBV6-5,CASSLTGSLTDTQYF
.,TRBJ2-3,TRBV9,CASSLLEDTQYF